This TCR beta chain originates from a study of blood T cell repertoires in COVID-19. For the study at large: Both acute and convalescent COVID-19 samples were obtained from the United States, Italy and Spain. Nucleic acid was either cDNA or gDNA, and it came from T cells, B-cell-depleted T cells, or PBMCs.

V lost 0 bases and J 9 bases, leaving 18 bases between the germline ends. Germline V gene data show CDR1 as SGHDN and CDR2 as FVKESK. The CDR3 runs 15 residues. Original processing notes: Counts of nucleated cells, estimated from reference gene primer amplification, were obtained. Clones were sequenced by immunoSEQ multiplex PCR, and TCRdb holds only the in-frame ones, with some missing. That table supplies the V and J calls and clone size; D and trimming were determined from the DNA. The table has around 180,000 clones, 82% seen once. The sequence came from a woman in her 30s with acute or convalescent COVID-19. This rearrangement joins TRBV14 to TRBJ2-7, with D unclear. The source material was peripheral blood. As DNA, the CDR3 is TGTGCCAGCAGCCAAGACGCTTACCCCCTACGTTGGCAGTACTTC. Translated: CASSQDAYPLRWQYF.